This entry concerns a single T cell receptor beta chain. These data originate in a study of blood T cell repertoires in COVID-19. Study as a whole: Acute-phase and convalescent COVID-19 samples originated in the United States, Italy and Spain. Sources were T cells, B-cell-depleted T cells, or PBMCs; the material itself was cDNA or gDNA.

Original data processing: Nucleated cell number was recorded as an estimate derived from reference gene primer amplification. The assay was immunoSEQ multiplex PCR, and TCRdb's table has in-frame clones only and misses some. V, J and clone size reflect that table, while D and trimming were determined from the DNA. This sample has more than 75,000 clones, with roughly 84% found just once. The TCR comes from a woman between 70 and 85 years old with acute or convalescent COVID-19. Sequenced input: peripheral blood.

The CDR3 nucleotides read TGTGCCAGCAGCCTGACAGGAGGCATTGGGGATGAGCAGTTCTTC. It codes for CASSLTGGIGDEQFF. J is TRBJ2-1 and V is TRBV7-7; possibly TRBD1 for D (6 bases). Germline CDR1 reads SSHAT; CDR2 reads FNYEAQ (reference sequence). The CDR3 length is 15 residues. V was clipped by 5 bases and J by 8 bases, with 19 bases between them.